Described below is a single T cell receptor beta chain sequence and its context. Its antigen is still unknown. Base quality data are lacking; no much larger clone is found one base away. Other DNA sequences from this sample encode an identical CDR3 as well. The Qiagen DNeasy kit was used to extract genomic DNA both from unsorted PBMCs and from the negatively selected CD4+ and CD8+ fractions. Amplification of TCR beta CDR3 regions was done by immunoSEQ multiplex PCR with primers that anneal to V and J segments. A synthetic immune receptor repertoire was used to minimize amplification bias, and any remaining bias was removed computationally after sequencing. The authors' analysis ran thus. Custom Python scripts were used to quantify repertoire diversity as the Shannon entropy index. The unsorted, CD4+ and CD8+ repertoires were each analyzed separately, with the exception of combined analyses, where CD4+ and CD8+ sequences were merged in silico. Clonal expansion was defined as a frequency increase of at least 2-fold after treatment compared with C1D1, and clones undetected at baseline were assigned a pseudocount of 0.5. Clones with 0 or 1 copy at C1D1 were defined as singleton clones, while clones with 2 or more copies were defined as non-singleton clones. Clones expanded in unsorted samples were assigned a CD4+, CD8+ or unknown annotation through matching of protein sequences in sorted samples from the same patient. Wilcoxon tests on paired samples were used to test diversity changes from C1D1 to C4D1. The table comes from immuneACCESS by way of TCRdb, which keeps in-frame sequences with V and J called. Part of the clones is missing from these tables; in studies checked, under half for an unresolved V gene and the rest for unknown reasons. Clonal size and the V and J genes are those of that table, whereas D and trimming came from the DNA. For this sample there are 900 to 1,000 clones; roughly 83% appear just once. Of the sample, 25% to 40% falls within the top ten clones.

The data stem from a study of PD-1 blockade in classical Hodgkin lymphoma (dated by TCRdb to 2018 to 2021). Concerning the study at large: Nivolumab dosing was 3 mg/kg intravenously every 2 weeks, continuing until either disease progression or unacceptable toxicity. A peripheral blood immune signature of response to PD-1 blockade in classical Hodgkin lymphoma was defined using TCR beta sequencing and CyTOF.

Results and caveats for the whole study, not just this receptor: Lower diversity was seen in patients whose nivolumab began less than 1 year after ASCT, and these patients were left out of later analyses so that immune reconstitution would not confound the results. Baseline TCR diversity was reported to be lower in newly diagnosed patients than in healthy donors, and even lower in relapsed/refractory patients. The study was restricted to a single clinical trial cohort, and the causes of repertoire differences, possibly disease activity or prior therapy, were left undefined. Trial patients with a complete response had baseline diversity similar to that of newly diagnosed patients, while partial responders and progressors had significantly lower diversity. CD4+ but not CD8+ TCR diversity rose significantly by C4D1 (p=0.0027 vs p=0.16), most apparent in complete responders (p=0.02).

The time point label of this sample denotes: cycle 1 day 1 (C1D1), immediately before nivolumab initiation. Relapse after autologous stem cell transplantation had occurred in all trial patients, and cohorts A, B and C were distinguished by prior brentuximab vedotin exposure. CD8+ T cells were purified from thawed PBMCs by magnetic negative selection with a Miltenyi CD8+ T cell isolation kit. A total of 50 to 70 patients with relapsed/refractory classical Hodgkin lymphoma made up the trial cohort, and each patient's best overall response was complete response, partial response or progressive disease. Single-agent nivolumab was administered to trial patients in the multi-cohort phase II CheckMate 205 trial. An independent review committee assessed best overall response by applying the 2007 International Working Group response criteria. Trial PBMCs were collected just before the start of nivolumab (C1D1) and during therapy at cycle 2 day 1 and cycle 4 day 1. Peripheral blood was collected in 8 mL Vacutainer Cell Preparation Tubes, from which PBMCs were isolated by centrifugation and then cryopreserved. Purified CD4+ and CD8+ fractions were prepared only for cases where an additional PBMC sample was available. Magnetically labelled cells were removed on LS columns in a quadroMACS separator, and the flow-through was collected as the purified fraction.

The sequence came from a human donor with classical Hodgkin lymphoma. Sequencing used CD8+ T cells from blood, obtained at baseline.

The sequence in DNA is TGTGCCACTTTGGACAGGCTTAACTATGGCTACACCTTC. Its amino acids are CATLDRLNYGYTF. The rearranged segments are TRBV19 and TRBJ1-2; 7 bases in between match TRBD1. The CDR3 goes from the cysteine to the phenylalanine over 13 residues. Only CDR3 DNA remains: 39 bases, in frame from the first base. The germline V gene (reference sequence) provides CDR1 LNHDA and CDR2 SQIVND. V is trimmed back by 10 bases and J by 1 base, and the junction contains 6 bases that no gene match accounts for.